One and the same sample provided the 3 T cell receptor beta chains below, sequenced in a study of blood T cell repertoires in COVID-19. Assay: immunoSEQ multiplex PCR; the TCRdb copy retains only in-frame clones and omits some. The sample contains about 160,000 clones, around 85% of which appear only once. Sequenced input: peripheral blood. These receptors all come from a human donor with acute or convalescent COVID-19. The donor label of this sample is uncertain.

The CDR3 bases are TGTGCCAGCAGCTTAGAACCGGGCAGGGGAAAAACTGAAGCTTTCTTT. Amino acids: CASSLEPGRGKTEAFF. This chain uses TRBV11-2 with TRBJ1-1; weak D call: TRBD1 (6 bases). Per the germline V gene, CDR1 is SGHAT and CDR2 is FQNNGV. Trimming removed 0 bases from V and 5 bases from J, with 16 bases in between. The CDR3 contains 16 residues.

This sequence joins TRBV3-1 (or the pseudogene TRBV3-2) and TRBJ2-3, with D maybe TRBD2 (5 bases). Germline lookup yields CDR1 LGHDT and CDR2 YNNKEL (reference sequence). The germline V and J ends were trimmed by 0 bases and 8 bases, with 6 bases remaining between them. This CDR3 region has 12 residues. CDR3 in DNA: TGTGCCAGCAGCCAAGATGCGGGTACGCAGTATTTT. Its translation: CASSQDAGTQYF.

The CDR3 DNA reads as TGTGCCAGCAGTTTATCTCGACAGGGGGCAAGGAATGAGCAGTTCTTC. This translates into CASSLSRQGARNEQFF. The chain uses TRBV27 and TRBJ2-1; the match to TRBD1 covers 10 bases. Germline V gene lookup returns CDR1 MNHEY and CDR2 SMNVEV (reference sequence). Trimming cost V 0 bases and J 7 bases; bases outside gene matches: 6. This CDR3 is 16 amino acids long.